These 10 T cell receptor beta chains originate from one sample sequenced in a study of T cell repertoires in cytomegalovirus infection (dated by TCRdb to between 2017 and 2020). What this sample's treatment or condition label stands for: in vitro stimulation with specific CMV peptide epitopes to enrich CMV-specific T cells. TCRdb lists the instrument as Illumina HiSeq 1500. TCRdb passed the public sequencing reads through fastp at Q25 and MiXCR, retaining productive beta sequences. Each CDR3 protein gets just one entry, which takes the most common genes and DNA from the rows behind it. The sample table lists approximately 150,000 distinct CDR3 sequences, about 20% of them with a count of one. Together, the top ten hold 25% of the sample. The antigens these receptors bind are not known. The sequences come from CD8+ T cells from cultured PBMCs, collected from culture after CMV antigen stimulation. Receptor source: a human donor in good health (CMV status not recorded). Some clones in this sample may be carry-over from other donors' samples.

This clonotype occurred many times. The V call is TRBV9, the J call TRBJ1-1; perhaps TRBD1 as D (5 bases). The germline gives CDR1 SGDLS, CDR2 YYNGEE. V lost 3 bases and J lost 3, with 15 bases in between. This CDR3 comprises 15 residues. As DNA, the CDR3 is TGTGCCAGCAGCGCGTGGGACGGAGCTCACACTGAAGCTTTCTTT. As protein: CASSAWDGAHTEAFF.

This chain links TRBV27 with TRBJ1-5; D not certain. The V end lost 5 bases, the J end lost 4 bases, and 12 bases lay between the germline ends. The CDR3 has 14 residues. Germline loops: CDR1 MNHEY, CDR2 SMNVEV (reference sequence). The chain's CDR3 is CASSSSVRNQPQHF. The CDR3 DNA sequence: TGTGCCAGCAGTAGCAGTGTTCGGAATCAGCCCCAGCATTTT.

This chain joins TRBV12-3 or TRBV12-4 and TRBJ2-5; D might be TRBD1 (5 bases). Trimming shortened V by 3 bases and J by 4 bases, and 15 bases separated the two germline ends. The CDR3 has 15 amino acids. Here the CDR3 reads CASSFSDSITETQYF. As DNA, the CDR3 is TGTGCCAGCAGTTTTAGTGACAGTATAACAGAGACCCAGTACTTC.

This chain joins TRBV7-8 and TRBJ1-1, with 10 bases lining up with TRBD1. Germline CDR1 and CDR2: SGHVS and FQNEAQ. Trimming took 5 bases from V and 0 from J; bases not matched to a gene: 6. The CDR3 covers 16 residues. CDR3 nucleotides: TGTGCCAGCAGCCCGGGGACAGGGGAAATGAACACTGAAGCTTTCTTT. Translating it yields CASSPGTGEMNTEAFF.

V gene TRBV7-9 combines with J gene TRBJ2-7; TRBD2 matches 13 bases. The CDR3 has 19 amino acids. CDR1 SEHNR and CDR2 FQNEAQ come from the germline V gene (reference sequence). V was pared by 5 bases and J by 1 base, with 14 bases of the junction left unmatched. This CDR3 reads CASSTGTSGAQPLSYEQYF. In DNA form, the CDR3 reads TGTGCCAGCAGCACCGGGACTAGCGGGGCCCAACCGCTGTCCTACGAGCAGTACTTC.

V usage is TRBV20-1 and J usage is TRBJ1-2; 7 positions agree with TRBD1. The germline CDR1 and CDR2 sequences are DFQATT and SNEGSKA (reference sequence). This CDR3 region has 13 residues. The V and J ends lost 5 bases and 5 bases, in that order; junction bases with no gene match: 8. Here the CDR3 reads CSARTGDSYGYTF. CDR3 bases: TGCAGTGCTCGAACCGGGGACAGTTATGGCTACACCTTC.

This clonotype came up a few times. The V gene is TRBV12-3 or TRBV12-4, the J gene TRBJ2-3; TRBD1 agrees at 7 bases. CDR3 size: 17 residues. Losses at the gene ends were 6 bases for V and 2 bases for J; bases not matched to a gene: 14. The CDR3 nucleotides are TGTGCCAGCAGAACTTATTGGGGACAGAACTACACAGATACGCAGTATTTT. Amino acid sequence: CASRTYWGQNYTDTQYF.

The CDR3 nucleotides read TGTGCCAGCGGAGGAGTCCGGGACTGGCCTCGGGAGACCCAGTACTTC. Translated: CASGGVRDWPRETQYF. The V call is TRBV6-5, the J call TRBJ2-5; a possible D gene is TRBD2 (6 bases). Germline lookup yields CDR1 MNHEY and CDR2 SVGAGI. There are 16 residues in the CDR3. V was cut by 8 bases and J by 5 bases, with 24 bases left in between.

The rearrangement uses TRBV7-8 and TRBJ2-7; D is uncertain. Germline CDR1 reads SGHVS; CDR2 reads FQNEAQ. Trimming removed 2 bases from V and 4 bases from J, with 15 bases in between. The CDR3 is made up of 15 amino acids. Written as DNA, the CDR3 is TGTGCCAGCAGCTTACCCGAAATCACGGAGTACGAGCAGTACTTC. It specifies CASSLPEITEYEQYF.

The chain recombines TRBV12-3 or TRBV12-4 with TRBJ2-7; 10 bases are shared with TRBD2. The CDR3 contains 16 residues. V gave up 3 bases and J gave up 0 bases; unmatched junction bases: 5. The CDR3 DNA is TGTGCCAGCAGTTTGATGAGCGGGGGGGTCTCCTACGAGCAGTACTTC. Protein product: CASSLMSGGVSYEQYF.